This T cell receptor beta chain derives from a study of shared clonotypes between healthy human individuals. This CDR3 comprises 16 residues. V trimming: 6 bases; J trimming: 0 bases; junction bases outside the gene matches: 6. Per germline, CDR1 MNHNY and CDR2 SVGAGI (reference sequence). Data came from immunoSEQ multiplex PCR; TCRdb stores just in-frame clones and leaves some out. This table has about 2.3 million clones, roughly 90% appearing once. The table lists this clone with a count of one. The TCR comes from a man aged 18 to 29 in good health. Some clones in this sample may be carry-over from other donors' samples. V is TRBV6-6 and J is TRBJ2-7, with 12 nucleotides matching TRBD2. Sequencing was performed on naive CD4+ T cells from PBMCs. Subset given: CD45RA+ positively selected. The CDR3 protein is CASRLAGGRSSYEQYF. DNA for the CDR3: TGTGCCAGCAGACTAGCGGGAGGCCGTAGCTCCTACGAGCAGTACTTC.